This T cell receptor beta chain appears in the sequencing data of a study of CD8 T cells in ankylosing spondylitis (dated by TCRdb to the late 2010s). Looking at the study overall: The study set out to find disease-linked TCR variants by profiling T cell receptor beta repertoires in ankylosing spondylitis patients and healthy donors. The whole study cohort included 108 healthy donors and 25 ankylosing spondylitis patients. Peripheral blood was sampled, and synovial fluid was also collected from ankylosing spondylitis patients.

The listed sequencing device is Illumina HiSeq 2500. Quantitative 5'-RACE with molecular barcodes was used to prepare TCR beta libraries. In the source study's methods: Disease-linked TCR variants were identified with a new computational method built on a probabilistic model of VDJ rearrangement. Starting from the raw public reads, TCRdb applied fastp trimming at Q25, assembled clones with MiXCR and retained in-frame beta chains. Entries that share a CDR3 protein sequence are merged under the most common genes and DNA. The V and J calls and clone size are TCRdb's, not the authors'. This sample has 200,000 to 250,000 distinct CDR3 sequences in its table, and roughly 24% of those were observed once. The ten most abundant clones make up about 7% of the sample. The germline V gene (reference sequence) specifies MNHEY as CDR1 and SMNVEV as CDR2. V loses 5 bases of germline sequence and J loses 6 bases, and the interval between the two ends is 16 bases. The CDR3 holds 15 amino acids from the cysteine to the phenylalanine. Kept here is only the CDR3 DNA, which spans 45 bases and is read in frame from base 1.

General findings and caveats noted by the study authors: Some TCR beta motif variants had previously been reported in synovial fluid and blood of reactive arthritis patients, which suggested common disease-initiation mechanisms. Significant enrichment of the disease-linked clones was reported in matched synovial fluid samples from ankylosing spondylitis patients. A TCR beta motif made up of eight or nine highly homologous amino acid variants appeared to be characteristic of blood from ankylosing spondylitis patients. A CD8+ phenotype was shown by the disease-linked clones, which were found at relatively low frequencies in peripheral blood.

About this clonotype: Its target antigen remains unknown. No base-level quality is on record; no much larger clone is a single base apart.

Sample: blood, either unsorted or a sorted T cell fraction (not recorded which). This sequence was found in a male donor with ankylosing spondylitis or in good health (not recorded which). The rearrangement joined TRBV27 to TRBJ2-2; 6 matching bases give a weak D call of TRBD1. CDR3 loop: CASSPRTVRAGELFF. The DNA sequence is TGTGCCAGCAGTCCACGGACAGTGAGGGCCGGGGAGCTGTTTTTT.